The rows below give T cell receptor beta chains drawn from one sample of a study of blood T cells in healthy people across ages. TCRdb itself ran the 5' RACE reads through MiXCR, one entry per CDR3 protein. Of approximately 2,000,000 distinct CDR3 sequences listed, approximately 40% are singletons. The sample consisted of blood. These receptors all come from a human donor in good health. Both conserved end residues are part of each CDR3.

TRBV5-1	TRBJ2-1	CASSLFVDNEQFF
TRBV7-2	TRBJ1-2	CASSLTPANYGYTF
TRBV6-1	TRBJ1-2	CASSEVDGYTF
TRBV5-3	TRBJ2-5	CARSFPGSSGEETQYF
TRBV20-1	TRBJ2-6	CSAIVGQGSQSGANVLTF
TRBV7-6	TRBJ2-1	CASSLGRSTYEQFF
TRBV6-2/TRBV6-3	TRBJ2-3	CASRAGTWFSADRVSTDTQYF
TRBV4-1	TRBJ1-5	CASSQAPGGQGSQPQHF
TRBV15	NA	CATSRTGGGDEQYF
TRBV28	TRBJ1-1	CASYAAAFREAFF
TRBV24-1	TRBJ2-3	CATAGGLVRFTQYF
TRBV4-3	TRBJ2-5	CASSHTSGGPVETQYF
TRBV6-6	TRBJ2-4	CASSFWTSGTIQYF
TRBV20-1	TRBJ1-2	CSAPLQGYGYTF
TRBV2	TRBJ2-1	CASSPTSGGVNNEQFF
TRBV6-2/TRBV6-3	TRBJ2-7	CASSYGTTEQYF
TRBV12-3/TRBV12-4	TRBJ2-3	CASSWTGGKDMQYF
TRBV5-1	TRBJ2-7	CASSFGSNLRGYF
TRBV12-3/TRBV12-4	TRBJ1-4	CASSLGEKRFF
TRBV20-1	TRBJ1-4	CSARPHGTVEKLFF
TRBV6-1	TRBJ2-7	CASSEAGRGRGQIRYEQYF